This TCR beta chain comes out of a study of blood T cell repertoires in COVID-19. Overall study context: Nucleic acid was either cDNA or gDNA, and it came from T cells, B-cell-depleted T cells, or PBMCs.

The germline gives CDR1 SGHDT, CDR2 YYEEEE. The length of the CDR3 is 13 residues. V was cut by 1 base and J by 4 bases, with 7 bases left in between. Sequenced by immunoSEQ multiplex PCR; TCRdb stores in-frame clones only, minus some. The sample consists of around 200,000 clones, about 90% of them appearing once. The rearrangement uses TRBV5-6 and TRBJ2-3; a possible D gene is TRBD2 (6 bases). The TCR sequence derives from a man aged 65 to 79 with active or convalescent COVID-19. Sequences were obtained from peripheral blood. Written as DNA, the CDR3 is TGTGCCAGCAGCTTGAGGGACTCAGATACGCAGTATTTT. As protein: CASSLRDSDTQYF.